The next 3 T cell receptor beta chains were all read from a single sample in a study of blood T cell repertoires in COVID-19. Here immunoSEQ multiplex PCR was the method, and the copy in TCRdb shows in-frame clones only, minus some. The table includes 150,000 to 200,000 clones, approximately 85% detected once. Sample: PBMCs or T cells enriched from blood (not recorded which). The receptors shown here come from a woman aged 30 to 39 who had recovered from COVID-19.

This chain connects TRBV28 to TRBJ1-5; 7 positions match TRBD1. The V and J ends lost 5 bases and 0 bases, in that order; junction bases with no gene match: 7. Germline lookup yields CDR1 MDHEN and CDR2 SYDVKM. There are 16 residues in the CDR3. CDR3 in amino acids: CASSPGTAYSNQPQHF. In DNA form, the CDR3 reads TGTGCCAGCAGTCCCGGGACAGCGTATAGCAATCAGCCCCAGCATTTT.

This clone was seen a single time. The chain carries TRBV15 and TRBJ2-6; 8 nucleotides agree with TRBD1. Germline CDR1 and CDR2: LNHNV and YYDKDF (reference sequence). The V segment lost 1 base and the J segment 0 bases; nucleotides outside the gene matches: 11. The CDR3 contains 20 residues. The CDR3 DNA reads as TGTGCCACCAGCAGAGTATGGTCGACAGGGGTAGGCTCTGGGGCCAACGTCCTGACTTTC. This translates into CATSRVWSTGVGSGANVLTF.

On this clone itself: The junction differs from germline at one of its ends, possibly a read error. The chain uses TRBV20-1 and TRBJ2-3; no definite D call. Germline-derived CDR1 and CDR2 are DFQATT and SNEGSKA (reference sequence). The CDR3 totals 11 residues. CDR3 coding DNA: TGCAGTGCTTCCAACACAGATACGCAATATTTT. Protein product: CSASNTDTQYF.